The rows below give T cell receptor beta chains drawn from one sample of a study of blood T cell repertoires in COVID-19. Libraries were prepared by immunoSEQ multiplex PCR; TCRdb keeps only in-frame clonotypes and omits some of them. The profile shows 90,000 to 150,000 clones, around 86% of them singletons. The specimen was peripheral blood. Every receptor here comes from a man at least 80 years old with acute or convalescent COVID-19. Both conserved end residues are part of each CDR3. D genes are given only for firm matches. Some rows mark clone size as missing; the rest say once, few, many or name a class of expanded clone.

>TRBJ2-3|NA|TRBV3-1/TRBV3-2|NA
TGTGCCAGCAGCCGAGCCGCAGATACGCAGTATTTT
CASSRAADTQYF
>TRBJ1-3|NA|TRBV7-8|once
TGTGCCAGCAGCTCAGGGACACCCTCTGGAAACACCATATATTTT
CASSSGTPSGNTIYF
>TRBJ1-5|NA|TRBV15|NA
TGTGCCACCAGCAGAGCCTATAGCAATCAGCCCCAGCATTTT
CATSRAYSNQPQHF
>TRBJ1-4|NA|TRBV18|NA
TGTGCCAGCTCACCAGCCAGGAAAGGTGATGAAAAACTGTTTTTT
CASSPARKGDEKLFF
>TRBJ1-2|NA|TRBV10-3|NA
TGTGCCATCAGTGAACAGGGCTATGGCTACACCTTC
CAISEQGYGYTF
>TRBJ1-2|TRBD1|TRBV2|NA
TGTGCCAGCACCCCGACAGGGGCGGGTGGCTACACCTTC
CASTPTGAGGYTF
>TRBJ1-2|NA|TRBV28|once
TGTGCCAGCAGCTCCGGACAGAACTATGGCTACACCTTC
CASSSGQNYGYTF
>TRBJ2-2|TRBD1|TRBV9|NA
TGTGCCAGCAGCGCCAACGGACAGGGTTCTTCCGCCGGGGAGCTGTTTTTT
CASSANGQGSSAGELFF
>TRBJ2-7|TRBD1|TRBV11-2|NA
TGTGCCAGCAGCTTAGGACAGGGGGCCCCCTACGAGCAGTACTTC
CASSLGQGAPYEQYF
>TRBJ1-2|TRBD1|TRBV10-1|NA
TGCGCCAGCAGTTCGGACAGGGACTATGGCTACACCTTC
CASSSDRDYGYTF
>TRBJ2-5|NA|TRBV21-1|NA
TGTGCCAGCAGACTTCAAGAGACCCAGTACTTC
CASRLQETQYF
>TRBJ1-2|TRBD1|TRBV2|NA
TGTGCCAGCAGTGGGACAGGGTCTAACTATGGCTACACCTTC
CASSGTGSNYGYTF
>TRBJ1-1|NA|TRBV10-1|NA
TGCGCCAGCAGACAGGGAACGAACACTGAAGCTTTCTTT
CASRQGTNTEAFF
>TRBJ2-7|TRBD2|TRBV28|NA
TGTGCCAGCGAACTAGCGGGAGGGCCCCCCAAGCAGTACTTC
CASELAGGPPKQYF
>TRBJ1-6|NA|TRBV9|NA
TGTGCCAGCATCCTGACAGATCCCAATAATTCACCCCTCCACTTT
CASILTDPNNSPLHF
>TRBJ1-5|NA|TRBV18|NA
TGTGCCAGCTCAGCCGGGGTACAGGGAGATCAGCCCCAGCATTTT
CASSAGVQGDQPQHF
>TRBJ2-1|TRBD2|TRBV3-1/TRBV3-2|once
TGTGCCAGCAGCCGAAAGCTAGCGGGGGACGTAGTGTCTGAGCAGTTCTTC
CASSRKLAGDVVSEQFF
>TRBJ2-3|TRBD2|TRBV4-3|NA
TGCGCCAGCAGCCGCTACCCCGGGACGGGACTAGGGACAGATACGCAGTATTTT
CASSRYPGTGLGTDTQYF
>TRBJ1-1|NA|TRBV3-1/TRBV3-2|NA
TGTGCCAGCAGCCAAGTGCCTGCGGGCACTGAAGCTTTCTTT
CASSQVPAGTEAFF
>TRBJ1-4|TRBD1|TRBV3-1/TRBV3-2|once
TGTGCCAGCAGCCAAAGCCCGACAGGGAGGCAGCGAATGGGAAAACTGTTTTTT
CASSQSPTGRQRMGKLFF
>TRBJ1-2|NA|TRBV30|once
TGTGCCTGGTTCCGCGTCAGGGGATATGGCTACACCTTC
CAWFRVRGYGYTF
>TRBJ1-1|TRBD1|TRBV10-3|NA
TGTGCCATCAGCCTACAGGGGACGAACACTGAAGCTTTCTTT
CAISLQGTNTEAFF
>TRBJ2-7|NA|TRBV11-1|NA
TGTGCCAGCAGCTTAGCGCCCGGAGGGAGTGGATTGGGGGAGCAGTACTTC
CASSLAPGGSGLGEQYF
>TRBJ1-2|NA|TRBV6-5|NA
TGTGCCAGCAGGACCGACAGATTAGCTAACTATGGCTACACCTTC
CASRTDRLANYGYTF
>TRBJ1-2|NA|TRBV6-6|NA
TGTGCCAGCAGTCCTCCGCTCAGAACAAACTATGGCTACACCTTC
CASSPPLRTNYGYTF
>TRBJ2-6|TRBD1|TRBV6-2/TRBV6-3|NA
TGTGCCAGCAGTTCAGGGGGAAGGAGCCGCTCTGGGGCCAACGTCCTGACTTTC
CASSSGGRSRSGANVLTF
>TRBJ1-1|TRBD1|TRBV10-3|NA
TGTGCCATCAACGATGACAGGGAGGACACTGAAGCTTTCTTT
CAINDDREDTEAFF
>TRBJ2-1|TRBD2|TRBV24-1|NA
TGTGCCACCAGTGACACAGCGGGGAGCTCCTACAATGAGCAGTTCTTC
CATSDTAGSSYNEQFF
>TRBJ1-2|NA|TRBV3-1/TRBV3-2|NA
TGTGCCAGCAGCCAAGGAAAAGCAAACTATGGCTACACCTTC
CASSQGKANYGYTF
>TRBJ2-1|TRBD2|TRBV7-8|NA
TGTGCCAGCAGGATAGAGACTAGCGGTTACAATGAGCAGTTCTTC
CASRIETSGYNEQFF
>TRBJ2-2|TRBD1|TRBV5-1|once
TGCGCCAGCAGCAGACAGGGGGAAACCGGGGAGCTGTTTTTT
CASSRQGETGELFF
>TRBJ1-5|NA|TRBV19|NA
TGTGCCAGTACCCTCAAAGGGCAGGGCCAGCCCCAGCATTTT
CASTLKGQGQPQHF
>TRBJ1-1|NA|TRBV10-3|few
TGTGCCATCAGTGGCCAGGTTGACACTGAAGCTTTCTTT
CAISGQVDTEAFF